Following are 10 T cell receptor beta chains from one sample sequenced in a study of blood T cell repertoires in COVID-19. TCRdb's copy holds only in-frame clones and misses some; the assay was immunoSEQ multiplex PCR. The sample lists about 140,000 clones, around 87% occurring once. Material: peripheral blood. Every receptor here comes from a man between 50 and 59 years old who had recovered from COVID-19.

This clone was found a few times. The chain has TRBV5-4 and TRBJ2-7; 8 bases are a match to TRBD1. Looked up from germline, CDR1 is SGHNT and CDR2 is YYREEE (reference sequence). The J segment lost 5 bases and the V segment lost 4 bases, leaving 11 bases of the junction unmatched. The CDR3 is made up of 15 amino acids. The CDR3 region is CASSRAGQGRDEQYF. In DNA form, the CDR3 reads TGTGCCAGCAGCAGAGCTGGACAGGGTCGCGACGAGCAGTACTTC.

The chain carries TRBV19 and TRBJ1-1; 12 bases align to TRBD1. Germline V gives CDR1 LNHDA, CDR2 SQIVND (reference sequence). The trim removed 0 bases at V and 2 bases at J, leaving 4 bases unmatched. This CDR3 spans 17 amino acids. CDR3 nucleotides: TGTGCCAGTAGTATAGAGGGGACAGGGGGCACCAACACTGAAGCTTTCTTT. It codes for CASSIEGTGGTNTEAFF.

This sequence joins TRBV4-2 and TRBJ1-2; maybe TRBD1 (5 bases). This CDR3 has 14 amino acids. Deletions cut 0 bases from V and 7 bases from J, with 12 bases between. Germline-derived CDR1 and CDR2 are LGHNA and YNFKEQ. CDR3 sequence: CASSQDDSLGGYTF. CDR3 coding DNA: TGTGCCAGCAGCCAAGATGACAGCTTGGGTGGCTACACCTTC.

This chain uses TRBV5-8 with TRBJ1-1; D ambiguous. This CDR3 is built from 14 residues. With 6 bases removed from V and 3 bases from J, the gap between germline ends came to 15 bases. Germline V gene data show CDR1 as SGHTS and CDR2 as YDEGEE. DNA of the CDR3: TGTGCCAGCACCGCGGGTCTCGGGGACACTGAAGCTTTCTTT. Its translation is CASTAGLGDTEAFF.

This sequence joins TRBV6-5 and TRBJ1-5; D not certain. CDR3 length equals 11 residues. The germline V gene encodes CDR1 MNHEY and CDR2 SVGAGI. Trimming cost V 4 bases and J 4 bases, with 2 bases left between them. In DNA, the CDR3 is TGTGCCAGCAGTTCTAATCAGCCCCAGCATTTT. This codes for CASSSNQPQHF.

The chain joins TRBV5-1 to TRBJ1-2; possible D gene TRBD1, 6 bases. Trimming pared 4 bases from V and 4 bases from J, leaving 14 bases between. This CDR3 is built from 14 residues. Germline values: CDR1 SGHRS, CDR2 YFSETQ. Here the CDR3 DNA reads TGCGCCAGCAGCATGGACAGCCCTGGCTATGGCTACACCTTC. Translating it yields CASSMDSPGYGYTF.

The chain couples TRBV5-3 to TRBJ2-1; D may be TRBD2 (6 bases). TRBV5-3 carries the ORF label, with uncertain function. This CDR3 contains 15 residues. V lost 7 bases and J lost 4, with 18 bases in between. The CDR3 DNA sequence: TGTGCCAGAGCCGGGGGAGATAAAAGATACAATGAGCAGTTCTTC. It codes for CARAGGDKRYNEQFF.

The CDR3 region is CASKRRGPQETQYF. The CDR3 region has the DNA TGTGCCAGTAAAAGAAGGGGGCCCCAAGAGACCCAGTACTTC. The chain employs TRBV19 and TRBJ2-5; 7 nucleotides line up with TRBD1. Trimming removed 7 bases from V and 1 base from J; junction bases left unmatched: 6. Germline V gene lookup returns CDR1 LNHDA and CDR2 SQIVND (reference sequence). CDR3 length: 14 amino acids.

The CDR3 spells CASSLNPLEGCLFF. CDR3 coding DNA: TGTGCCAGCAGCTTAAATCCCCTCGAGGGATGTCTGTTCTTC. The gene calls are TRBV7-3 and TRBJ2-1, with D perhaps TRBD2 (5 bases). The V end lost 1 base, the J end lost 15 bases, and 19 bases lay between the germline ends. CDR1 is SGHTA, CDR2 FQGTGA, per germline. This CDR3 is 14 amino acids long.

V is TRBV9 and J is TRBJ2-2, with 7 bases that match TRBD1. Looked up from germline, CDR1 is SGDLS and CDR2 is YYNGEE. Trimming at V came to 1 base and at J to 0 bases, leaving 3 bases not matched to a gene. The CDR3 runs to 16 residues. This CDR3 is CASSVTGTANTGELFF. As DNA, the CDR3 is TGTGCCAGCAGCGTAACCGGGACAGCGAACACCGGGGAGCTGTTTTTT.